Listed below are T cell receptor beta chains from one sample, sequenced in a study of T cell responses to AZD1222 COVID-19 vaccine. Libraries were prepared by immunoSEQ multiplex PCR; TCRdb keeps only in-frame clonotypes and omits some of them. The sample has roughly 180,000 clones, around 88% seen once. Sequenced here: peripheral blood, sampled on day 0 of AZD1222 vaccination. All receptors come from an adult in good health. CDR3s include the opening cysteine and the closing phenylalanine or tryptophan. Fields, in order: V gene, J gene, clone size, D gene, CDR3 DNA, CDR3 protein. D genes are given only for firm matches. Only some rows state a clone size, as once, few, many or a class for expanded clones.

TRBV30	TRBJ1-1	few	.	TGTGCCTGGATCGAAGGGCCGGATGAAGCTTTCTTT	CAWIEGPDEAFF
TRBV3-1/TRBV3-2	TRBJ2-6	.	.	TGTGCCAGCAGCCAAGACTCTGGGGCCAACGTCCTGACTTTC	CASSQDSGANVLTF
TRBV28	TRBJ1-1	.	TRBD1	TGTGCCAGCAGTTTCCCACAGGGGGCGCGGACTGAAGCTTTCTTT	CASSFPQGARTEAFF
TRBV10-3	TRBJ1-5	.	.	TGTGCCATCAGTGAAAGGTCGGACGGGAGGCAGCCCCAGCATTTT	CAISERSDGRQPQHF
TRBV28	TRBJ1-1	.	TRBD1	TGTGCCAGCATCGGACAGGGGGCTGCTGAAGCTTTCTTT	CASIGQGAAEAFF
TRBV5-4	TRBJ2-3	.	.	TGTGCCAGCAGCTCCCCGGGCCTCTCAACAGATACGCAGTATTTT	CASSSPGLSTDTQYF
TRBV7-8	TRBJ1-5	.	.	TGTGCCAGCAGCTTAGAGGTTGGAGGGAGCAATCAGCCCCAGCATTTT	CASSLEVGGSNQPQHF
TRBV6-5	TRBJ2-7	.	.	TGTGCCAGCAGTTACGCCGTGGGGAAGTCCTCCTACGAGCAGTACTTC	CASSYAVGKSSYEQYF
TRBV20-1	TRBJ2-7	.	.	TGCAGTGCTAGTTGGGGTTACGAGCAGTACTTC	CSASWGYEQYF
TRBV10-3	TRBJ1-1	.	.	TGTGCCATCAGTGAGTCTATGGGAGGCACCCTTGGCACTGAAGCTTTCTTT	CAISESMGGTLGTEAFF
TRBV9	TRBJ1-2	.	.	TGTGCCAGCAGCGTAGCTCACAGCTATGGCTACACCTTC	CASSVAHSYGYTF
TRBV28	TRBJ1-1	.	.	TGTGCCAGCAGTAAACAGGGAGGGGTCGGGCCTGAAGCTTTCTTT	CASSKQGGVGPEAFF
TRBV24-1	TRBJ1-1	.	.	TGTGCCACCAGTGGGGCAGGCAATGGTATCACTGAAGCTTTCTTT	CATSGAGNGITEAFF
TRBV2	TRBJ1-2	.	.	TGTGCCAGCCGGAAGGAGGGCCATGGCTACACCTTC	CASRKEGHGYTF
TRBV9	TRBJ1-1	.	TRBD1	TGTGCCAGCGGACAGGGGAGGAACACTGAAGCTTTCTTT	CASGQGRNTEAFF
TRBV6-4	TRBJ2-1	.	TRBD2	TGTGCCAGCAGTGACTCGGGCGGGAGTGGCTACAATGAGCAGTTCTTC	CASSDSGGSGYNEQFF
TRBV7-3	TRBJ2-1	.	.	TGTGCCAGCAGCCTAGGGGACAATGAGCAGTTCTTC	CASSLGDNEQFF
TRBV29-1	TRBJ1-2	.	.	TGCAGCGGAAATATTGACCCGGGACTCTATGGCTACACCTTC	CSGNIDPGLYGYTF
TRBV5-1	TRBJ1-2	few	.	TGCGCCAGCAGCTTGGGAGGGGCTGGGGGCTACACCTTC	CASSLGGAGGYTF
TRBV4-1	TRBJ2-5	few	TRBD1	TGCGCCAGCAGCTTCGGCAGGGGGCAAGAGACCCAGTACTTC	CASSFGRGQETQYF
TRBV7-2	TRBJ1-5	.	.	TGTGCCAGCAGCCAAAGGGCTGGGTTATCTCATCAGCCCCAGCATTTT	CASSQRAGLSHQPQHF
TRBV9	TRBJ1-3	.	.	TGTGCCAGCAGCAACACCATCGGAAACACCATATATTTT	CASSNTIGNTIYF
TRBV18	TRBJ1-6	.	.	TGTGCCAGCTCACCCTCCAGGGAACGCTCACCCCTCCACTTT	CASSPSRERSPLHF
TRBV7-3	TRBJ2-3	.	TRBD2	TGTGCCAGCAGCGCGTTTAGCGGGAGTAAGGGTACGCAGTATTTT	CASSAFSGSKGTQYF
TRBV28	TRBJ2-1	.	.	TGTGCCAGCAGTTTAGTTGTCGGGAACTCCTACAATGAGCAGTTCTTC	CASSLVVGNSYNEQFF
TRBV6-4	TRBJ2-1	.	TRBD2	TGTGCCAGCAGTGACTCGAGCGGGAGCCCCTACAATGAGCAGTTCTTC	CASSDSSGSPYNEQFF
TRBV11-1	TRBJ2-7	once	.	TGTGCCAGCAGCCCAAGTTACGAGCAGTACTTC	CASSPSYEQYF
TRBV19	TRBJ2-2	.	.	TGTGCCAGTAGTCCAATAGTGGGAACCGGGGAGCTGTTTTTT	CASSPIVGTGELFF
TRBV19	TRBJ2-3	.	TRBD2	TGTGCCAGTAGTATAGGTAGCGGGACCACAGATACGCAGTATTTT	CASSIGSGTTDTQYF
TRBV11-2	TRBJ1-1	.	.	TGTGCCAGCAGCTTAGTACCCTCCGGAGATAACACTGAAGCTTTCTTT	CASSLVPSGDNTEAFF
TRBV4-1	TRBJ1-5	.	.	TGCGCCAGCAGCCAAGCAGATCCGGGCAATCAGCCCCAGCATTTT	CASSQADPGNQPQHF
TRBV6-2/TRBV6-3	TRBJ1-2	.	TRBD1	TGTGCCAGCAGTTACTCCGCGGACAGGGGGCGCGGGTATAACTATGGCTACACCTTC	CASSYSADRGRGYNYGYTF
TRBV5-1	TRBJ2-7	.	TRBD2	TGCGCCAGCAGCTACGGGACTAGCGTCTACGAGCAGTACTTC	CASSYGTSVYEQYF
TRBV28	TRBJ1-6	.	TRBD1	TGTGCCAGCCTCGACAGGGAGAATTCACCCCTCCACTTT	CASLDRENSPLHF
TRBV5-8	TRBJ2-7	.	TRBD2	TGTGCCAGCAGCTCAGGACTAGCGTGGAGCTCCTACGAGCAGTACTTC	CASSSGLAWSSYEQYF
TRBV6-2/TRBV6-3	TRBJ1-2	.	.	TGTGCCAGCAGTTACGCTCTGGGAGGGGGCTACACCTTC	CASSYALGGGYTF
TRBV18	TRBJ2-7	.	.	TGTGCCAGCTCCCTCAGCCCGCCGAGCGCCTACGAGCAGTACTTC	CASSLSPPSAYEQYF
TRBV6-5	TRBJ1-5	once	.	TGTGCTTGCGGAAATCACCAGCCCCAGCATTTT	CACGNHQPQHF
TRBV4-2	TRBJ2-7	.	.	TGTGCCAGCAGCCAAGGGGCCGGATACGAGCAGTACTTC	CASSQGAGYEQYF
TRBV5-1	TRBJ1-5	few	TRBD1	TGCGCCAGCAGCTTGGGCCCCCAGGGGGGTCAGCCCCAGCATTTT	CASSLGPQGGQPQHF
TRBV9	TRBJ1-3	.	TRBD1	TGTGCCAGCACCCCCGGGACAGGGGGGACTGGAAACACCATATATTTT	CASTPGTGGTGNTIYF
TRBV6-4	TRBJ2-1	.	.	TGTGCCAGCAGCGAGACAGCGAGCTCCTACAATGAGCAGTTCTTC	CASSETASSYNEQFF
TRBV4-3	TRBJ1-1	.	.	TGCGCCAGCAGCCAAGATTTTGCCAGGGGAGCCGAAGCTTTCTTT	CASSQDFARGAEAFF
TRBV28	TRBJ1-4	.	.	TGTGCCAGCAGGCCGTACTATAATGAAAAACTGTTTTTT	CASRPYYNEKLFF
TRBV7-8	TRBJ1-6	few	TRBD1	TGTGCCAGCAGCTCCCCGGGACAGTATAATTCACCCCTCCACTTT	CASSSPGQYNSPLHF
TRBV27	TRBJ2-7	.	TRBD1	TGTGCCAGCAGTCCGCGGACAGGGGGCTCCTACGAGCAGTACTTC	CASSPRTGGSYEQYF
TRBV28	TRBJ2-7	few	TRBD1	TGTGCCAGCAGTTCCCATACGGACAGGATGGACGAGCAGTACTTC	CASSSHTDRMDEQYF
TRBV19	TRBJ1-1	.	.	TGTGCCAGTAGTCCACCGACGAACACTGAAGCTTTCTTT	CASSPPTNTEAFF
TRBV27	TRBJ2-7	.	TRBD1	TGTGCCAGGGGGACAGGATCCTACGAGCAGTACTTC	CARGTGSYEQYF
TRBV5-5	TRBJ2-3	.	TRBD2	TGTGCCAGCAGCCGAAGGACTAGCGGGGTCCCAGCGGGCGCAGATACGCAGTATTTT	CASSRRTSGVPAGADTQYF
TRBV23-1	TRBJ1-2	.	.	TGCGCCAGCAGTCCCCTTGTGGCGGGCGGGGGCTTAAACTATGGCTACACCTTC	CASSPLVAGGGLNYGYTF
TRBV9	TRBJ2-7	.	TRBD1	TGTGCCAGCAGCCCTAACCGGGACAGCTACGAGCAGTACTTC	CASSPNRDSYEQYF